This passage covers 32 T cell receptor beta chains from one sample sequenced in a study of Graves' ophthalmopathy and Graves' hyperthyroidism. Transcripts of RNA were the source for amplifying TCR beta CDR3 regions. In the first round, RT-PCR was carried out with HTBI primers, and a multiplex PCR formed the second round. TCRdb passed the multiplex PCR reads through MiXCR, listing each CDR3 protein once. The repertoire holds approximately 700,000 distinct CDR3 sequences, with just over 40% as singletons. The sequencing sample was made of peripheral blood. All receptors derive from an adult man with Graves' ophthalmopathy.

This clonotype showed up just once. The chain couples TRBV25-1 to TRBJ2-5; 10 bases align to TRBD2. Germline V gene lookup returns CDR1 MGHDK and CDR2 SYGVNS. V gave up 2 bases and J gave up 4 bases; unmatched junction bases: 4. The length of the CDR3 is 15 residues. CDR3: CASSEALAGLETQYF. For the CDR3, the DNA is TGTGCCAGCAGTGAAGCACTAGCGGGGCTAGAGACCCAGTACTTC.

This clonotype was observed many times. CDR3 in amino acids: CASSIMGLPYEQYF. The CDR3 nucleotides are TGTGCCAGTAGTATTATGGGACTTCCCTACGAGCAGTACTTC. This sequence joins TRBV19 and TRBJ2-7; D is perhaps TRBD2 (6 bases). The ends were cut back, 3 bases at V and 2 bases at J, with 11 bases in the middle. The CDR3 runs 14 residues. Germline loops: CDR1 LNHDA, CDR2 SQIVND (reference sequence). The whole variable domain, filled in from reference TRBV19 and TRBJ2-7, reads DGGITQSPKYLFRKEGQNVTLSCEQNLNHDAMYWYRQDPGQGLRLIYYSQIVNDFQKGDIAEGYSVSREKKESFPLTVTSAQKNPTAFYLCASSIMGLPYEQYFGPGTRLTVT.

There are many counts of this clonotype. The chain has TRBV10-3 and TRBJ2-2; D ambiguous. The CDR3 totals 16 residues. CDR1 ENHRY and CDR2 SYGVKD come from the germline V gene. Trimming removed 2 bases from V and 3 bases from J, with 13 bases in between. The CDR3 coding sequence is TGTGCCATCAGTGAGGCCAAACTACAAGACACCGGGGAGCTGTTTTTT. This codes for CAISEAKLQDTGELFF.

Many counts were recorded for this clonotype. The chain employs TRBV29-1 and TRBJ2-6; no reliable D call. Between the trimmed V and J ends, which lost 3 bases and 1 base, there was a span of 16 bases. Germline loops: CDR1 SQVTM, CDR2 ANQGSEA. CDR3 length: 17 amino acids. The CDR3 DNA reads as TGCAGCGTTGAGACATGGTCAGATATTTCTGGGGCCAACGTCCTGACTTTC. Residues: CSVETWSDISGANVLTF.

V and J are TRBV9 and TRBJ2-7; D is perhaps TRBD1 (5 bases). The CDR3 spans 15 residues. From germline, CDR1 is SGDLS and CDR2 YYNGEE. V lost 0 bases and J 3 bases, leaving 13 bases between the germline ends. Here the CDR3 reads CASSVDIGADYEQYF. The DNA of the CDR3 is TGTGCCAGCAGCGTAGACATAGGGGCAGACTACGAGCAGTACTTC.

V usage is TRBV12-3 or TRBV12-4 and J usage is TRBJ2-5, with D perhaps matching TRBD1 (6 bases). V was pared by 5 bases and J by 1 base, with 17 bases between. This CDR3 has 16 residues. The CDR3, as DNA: TGTGCCAGCAGTATGGTGGCAGGGGCCGCCCAAGAGACCCAGTACTTC. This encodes CASSMVAGAAQETQYF.

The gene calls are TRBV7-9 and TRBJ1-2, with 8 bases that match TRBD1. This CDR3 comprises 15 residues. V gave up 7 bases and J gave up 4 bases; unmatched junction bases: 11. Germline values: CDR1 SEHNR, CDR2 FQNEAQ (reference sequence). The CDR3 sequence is CASMAGGAGPYGYTF. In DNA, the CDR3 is TGTGCCAGCATGGCAGGGGGCGCAGGCCCCTATGGCTACACCTTC.

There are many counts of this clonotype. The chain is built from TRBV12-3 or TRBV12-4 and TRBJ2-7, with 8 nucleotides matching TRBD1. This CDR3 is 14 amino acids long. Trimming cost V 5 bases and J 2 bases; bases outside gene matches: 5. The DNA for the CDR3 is TGTGCCAGCAGTGGGACAGGCCTGACCTACGAGCAGTACTTC. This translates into CASSGTGLTYEQYF.

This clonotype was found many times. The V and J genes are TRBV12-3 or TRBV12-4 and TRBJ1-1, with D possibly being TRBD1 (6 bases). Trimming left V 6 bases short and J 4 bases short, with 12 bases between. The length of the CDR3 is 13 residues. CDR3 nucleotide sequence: TGTGCCAGCAGCTTTCGAGGGGGCACTGAAGCTTTCTTT. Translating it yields CASSFRGGTEAFF.

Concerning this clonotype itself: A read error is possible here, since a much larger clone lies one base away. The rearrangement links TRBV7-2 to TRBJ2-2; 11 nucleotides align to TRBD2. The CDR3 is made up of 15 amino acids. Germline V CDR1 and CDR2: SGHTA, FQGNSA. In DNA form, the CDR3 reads TGTGCCAGCAGCTTTAGCGGGGGGGGCACCGGGAAGCTGTTTTTT. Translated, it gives CASSFSGGGTGKLFF.

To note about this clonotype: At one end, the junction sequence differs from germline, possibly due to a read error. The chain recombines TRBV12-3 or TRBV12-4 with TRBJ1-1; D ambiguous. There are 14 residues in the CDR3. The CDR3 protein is CASSPREAGTEASF. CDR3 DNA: TGTGCCAGCAGTCCTCGGGAGGCTGGCACTGAAGCTTCCTTT.

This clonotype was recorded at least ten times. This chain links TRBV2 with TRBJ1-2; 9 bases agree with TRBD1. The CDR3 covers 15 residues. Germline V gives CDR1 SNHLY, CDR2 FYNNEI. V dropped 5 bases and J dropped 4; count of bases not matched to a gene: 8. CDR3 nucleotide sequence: TGTGCCAGCAGTATTTCACAGGGGGCGGTCTATGGCTACACCTTC. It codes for CASSISQGAVYGYTF. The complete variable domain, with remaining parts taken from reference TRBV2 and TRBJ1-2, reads EPEVTQTPSHQVTQMGQEVILRCVPISNHLYFYWYRQILGQKVEFLVSFYNNEISEKSEIFDDQFSVERPDGSNFTLKIRSTKLEDSAMYFCASSISQGAVYGYTFGSGTRLTVV.

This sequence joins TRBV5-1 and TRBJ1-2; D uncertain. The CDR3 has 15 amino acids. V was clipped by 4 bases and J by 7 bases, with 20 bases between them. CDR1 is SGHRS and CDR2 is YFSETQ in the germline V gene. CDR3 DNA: TGCGCCAGCAGCCGATTCGACGGCCCTGTGTCTGGCTACACCTTC. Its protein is CASSRFDGPVSGYTF.

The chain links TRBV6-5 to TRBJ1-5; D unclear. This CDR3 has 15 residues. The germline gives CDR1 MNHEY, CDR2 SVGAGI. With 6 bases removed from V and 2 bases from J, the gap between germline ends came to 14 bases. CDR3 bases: TGTGCCAGCAGAAGGCAGGTCGGGGGCAATCAGCCCCAGCATTTT. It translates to CASRRQVGGNQPQHF.

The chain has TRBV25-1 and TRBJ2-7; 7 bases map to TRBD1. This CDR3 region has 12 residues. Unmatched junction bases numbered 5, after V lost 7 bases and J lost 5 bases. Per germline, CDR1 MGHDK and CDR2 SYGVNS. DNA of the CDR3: TGTGCCAGCACGACAGGGTCGAACGAGCAGTACTTC. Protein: CASTTGSNEQYF.

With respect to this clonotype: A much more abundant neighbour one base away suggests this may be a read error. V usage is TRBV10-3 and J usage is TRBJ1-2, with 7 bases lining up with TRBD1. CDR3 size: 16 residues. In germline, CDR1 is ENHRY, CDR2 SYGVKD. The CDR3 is CASSYGTGAADYGYTF. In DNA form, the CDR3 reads TGTGCCAGCAGTTACGGAACAGGGGCGGCCGACTATGGCTACACCTTC.

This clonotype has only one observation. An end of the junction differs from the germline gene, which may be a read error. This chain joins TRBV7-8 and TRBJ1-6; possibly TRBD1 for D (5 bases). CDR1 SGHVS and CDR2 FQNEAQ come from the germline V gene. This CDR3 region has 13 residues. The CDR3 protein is CASSLGTNSPLQF. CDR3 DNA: TGTGCCAGCAGCTTAGGGACAAATTCACCCCTCCAGTTT.

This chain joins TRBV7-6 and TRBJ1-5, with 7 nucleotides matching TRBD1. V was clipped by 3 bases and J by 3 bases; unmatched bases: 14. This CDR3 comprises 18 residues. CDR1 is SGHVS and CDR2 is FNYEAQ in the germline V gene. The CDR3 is CASSFRNSQGQYNQPQHF. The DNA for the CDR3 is TGTGCCAGCAGCTTTAGGAATTCACAGGGGCAATACAATCAGCCCCAGCATTTT.

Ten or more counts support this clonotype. In DNA, the CDR3 is TGTGCCAGCAGCTTAGTGCGGCCTACCAAAACCTACGAGCAGTACTTC. Translating gives CASSLVRPTKTYEQYF. This chain links TRBV7-8 with TRBJ2-7; the D is unclear. The germline gives CDR1 SGHVS, CDR2 FQNEAQ. The CDR3 spans 16 residues. V was trimmed by 1 base and J by 2 bases, leaving 15 bases between them.

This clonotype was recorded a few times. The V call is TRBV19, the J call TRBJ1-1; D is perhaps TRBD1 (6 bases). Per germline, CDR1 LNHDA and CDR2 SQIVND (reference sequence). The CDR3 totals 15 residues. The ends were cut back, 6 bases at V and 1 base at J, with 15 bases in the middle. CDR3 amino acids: CASSVGGARNTEAFF. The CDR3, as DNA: TGTGCCAGTAGCGTGGGGGGGGCCCGGAACACTGAAGCTTTCTTT.

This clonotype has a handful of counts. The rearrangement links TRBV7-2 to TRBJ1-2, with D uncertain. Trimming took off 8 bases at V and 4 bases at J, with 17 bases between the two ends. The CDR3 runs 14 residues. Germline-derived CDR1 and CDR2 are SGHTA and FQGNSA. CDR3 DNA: TGTGCCAGCTCACCACCCTCCCAAATCTATGGCTACACCTTC. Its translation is CASSPPSQIYGYTF.

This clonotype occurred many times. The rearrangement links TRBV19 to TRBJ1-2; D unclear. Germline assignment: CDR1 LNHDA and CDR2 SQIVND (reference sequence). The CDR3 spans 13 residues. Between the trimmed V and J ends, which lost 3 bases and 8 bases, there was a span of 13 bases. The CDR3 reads CASSIQLRGGYTF. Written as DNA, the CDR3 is TGTGCCAGTAGTATCCAACTTAGAGGCGGCTACACCTTC.

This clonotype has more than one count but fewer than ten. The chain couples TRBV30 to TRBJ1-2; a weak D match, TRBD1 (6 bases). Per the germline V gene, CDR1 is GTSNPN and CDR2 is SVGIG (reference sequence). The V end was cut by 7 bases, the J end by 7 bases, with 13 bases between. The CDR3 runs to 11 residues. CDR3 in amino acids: CAFTIRGGYTF. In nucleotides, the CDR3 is TGTGCCTTCACAATCAGGGGTGGCTACACCTTC.

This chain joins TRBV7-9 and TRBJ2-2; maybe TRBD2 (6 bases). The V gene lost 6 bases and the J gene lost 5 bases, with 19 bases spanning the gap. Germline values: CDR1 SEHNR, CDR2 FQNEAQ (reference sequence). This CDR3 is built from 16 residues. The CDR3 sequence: CASRRDLREETGELFF. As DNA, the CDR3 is TGTGCCAGCAGGCGGGACTTGAGGGAAGAGACCGGGGAGCTGTTTTTT. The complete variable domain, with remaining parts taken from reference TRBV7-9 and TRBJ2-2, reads DTGVSQNPRHKITKRGQNVTFRCDPISEHNRLYWYRQTLGQGPEFLTYFQNEAQLEKSRLLSDRFSAERPKGSFSTLEIQRTEQGDSAMYLCASRRDLREETGELFFGEGSRLTVL.

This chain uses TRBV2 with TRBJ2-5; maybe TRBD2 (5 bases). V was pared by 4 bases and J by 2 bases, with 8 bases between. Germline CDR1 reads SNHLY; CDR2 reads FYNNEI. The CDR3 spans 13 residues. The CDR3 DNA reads TGTGCCAGCAGTGGGGAGAGGCAAGAGACCCAGTACTTC. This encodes CASSGERQETQYF.

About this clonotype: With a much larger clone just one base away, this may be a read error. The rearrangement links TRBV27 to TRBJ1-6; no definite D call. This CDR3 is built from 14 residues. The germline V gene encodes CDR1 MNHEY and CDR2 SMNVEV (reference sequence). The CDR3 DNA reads TGTGCCAGCAGTAAGAGCTCCTATAATCCACCCCTCCACTTT. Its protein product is CASSKSSYNPPLHF.

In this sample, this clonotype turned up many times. The CDR3 DNA sequence: TGCGCCAGCAGCTTGTGGGGGATAAATGAAGCTTTCTTT. As protein: CASSLWGINEAFF. The V and J genes are TRBV5-1 and TRBJ1-1, with D perhaps matching TRBD1 (5 bases). Trimming removed 1 base at V and 7 bases at J, with 11 bases between. The CDR3 spans 13 residues. Germline CDR1 SGHRS, CDR2 YFSETQ. The whole variable domain, remainder taken from reference TRBV5-1 and TRBJ1-1, is KAGVTQTPRYLIKTRGQQVTLSCSPISGHRSVSWYQQTPGQGLQFLFEYFSETQRNKGNFPGRFSGRQFSNSRSEMNVSTLELGDSALYLCASSLWGINEAFFGQGTRLTVV.

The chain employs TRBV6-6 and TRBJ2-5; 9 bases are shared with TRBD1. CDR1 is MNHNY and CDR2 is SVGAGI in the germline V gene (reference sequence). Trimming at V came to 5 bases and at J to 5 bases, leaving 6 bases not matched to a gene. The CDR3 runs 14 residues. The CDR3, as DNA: TGTGCCAGCAGTACTACAGGGGGCGCGGAGACCCAGTACTTC. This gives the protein CASSTTGGAETQYF.

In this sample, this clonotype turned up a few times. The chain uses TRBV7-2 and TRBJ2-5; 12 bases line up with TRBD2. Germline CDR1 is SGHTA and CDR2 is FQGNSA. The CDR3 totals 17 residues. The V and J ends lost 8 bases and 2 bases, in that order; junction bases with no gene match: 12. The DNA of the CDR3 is TGTGCCAGCTCACCACGGGGACTAGCGGGCAATCAAGAGACCCAGTACTTC. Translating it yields CASSPRGLAGNQETQYF.

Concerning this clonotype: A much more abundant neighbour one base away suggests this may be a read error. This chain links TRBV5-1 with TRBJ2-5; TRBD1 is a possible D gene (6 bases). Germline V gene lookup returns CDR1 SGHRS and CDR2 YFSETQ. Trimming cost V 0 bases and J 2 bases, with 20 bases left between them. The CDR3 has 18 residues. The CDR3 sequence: CASSLADRMGSGQETQYF. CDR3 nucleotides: TGCGCCAGCAGCTTGGCTGACAGGATGGGGAGTGGGCAAGAGACCCAGTACTTC.

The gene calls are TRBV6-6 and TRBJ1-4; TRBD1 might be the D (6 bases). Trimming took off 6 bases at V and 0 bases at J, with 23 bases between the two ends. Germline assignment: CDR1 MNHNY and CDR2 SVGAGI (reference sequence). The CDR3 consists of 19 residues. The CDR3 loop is CASSVHPRGWASTNEKLFF. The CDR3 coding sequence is TGTGCCAGCAGCGTACACCCCAGGGGATGGGCGTCAACTAATGAAAAACTGTTTTTT.

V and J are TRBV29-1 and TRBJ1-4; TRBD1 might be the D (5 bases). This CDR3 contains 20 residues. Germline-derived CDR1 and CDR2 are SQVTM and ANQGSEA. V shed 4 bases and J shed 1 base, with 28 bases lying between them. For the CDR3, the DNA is TGCAGCGTTGGTGAAGGGGCGAATAGCCGGGGTTTTTTAACTAATGAAAAACTGTTTTTT. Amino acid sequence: CSVGEGANSRGFLTNEKLFF.